This record covers a single TCR beta chain. No antigen is known for it. The sample comes from a study of shared clonotypes between healthy human individuals. Study summary: Researchers drew samples from two women and three men aged 18 to 49. CD4 naive cells filled three plates per donor, CD4 memory three, CD8 naive two and CD8 memory one. Study-level findings and limits: Estimated richness values were generally larger in naive subsets than in memory subsets. Clonotypes shared by all four sorted-subset donors had higher generation probabilities than non-shared clonotypes.

The CDR3 is made up of 19 amino acids. Germline CDR1 reads SGHDN; CDR2 reads FVKESK. V lost 0 bases and J lost 4; bases outside the gene matches: 11. Clones were sequenced by immunoSEQ multiplex PCR, and TCRdb holds only the in-frame ones, with some missing. Of millions of clones listed, roughly 95% were seen once; the top ten hold 0.9% to 1.4%. The naive CD8 fraction comprised CD45RO-negative cells positively selected for CCR7 and excluded terminally differentiated effector memory CD45RA+ cells. The chain combines TRBV14 with TRBJ2-7; 14 bases fit TRBD2. The specimen sequenced was naive CD8+ T cells sorted from blood. The receptor comes from a man between 18 and 35 years old in good health. As DNA, the CDR3 is TGTGCCAGCAGCCAAGATACCCAGACTAGCGGGAGGGCATCGTACGAGCAGTACTTC. This codes for CASSQDTQTSGRASYEQYF. Complete variable domain (other parts from reference TRBV14 and TRBJ2-7): EAGVTQFPSHSVIEKGQTVTLRCDPISGHDNLYWYRRVMGKEIKFLLHFVKESKQDESGMPNNRFLAERTGGTYSTLKVQPAELEDSGVYFCASSQDTQTSGRASYEQYFGPGTRLTVT.